The 17 T cell receptor beta chains listed next were all sequenced from one sample in a study of blood T cell repertoires in COVID-19 (dated by TCRdb to 2020 to 2022). The library was produced with the immunoSEQ multiplex PCR assay. Drawn from immuneACCESS, this table holds only the in-frame rearrangements with V and J called that TCRdb kept. Clones are partly lost; checked studies trace under half to an unresolved V gene and leave the rest unexplained. In this sample the table shows about 130,000 clones, about 85% of which occur a single time. Around 5% of the sample lies in the top ten. The specimen was peripheral blood. The receptors shown here come from a woman between 70 and 85 years old with COVID-19, enrolled during active disease.

The count of this clone is one. The chain combines TRBV3-1 (or the pseudogene TRBV3-2) with TRBJ2-1; unclear D gene. Germline CDR1 and CDR2: LGHDT and YNNKEL (reference sequence). The CDR3 runs 11 residues. The V and J ends lost 5 bases and 12 bases respectively, with 11 bases between them. The CDR3 DNA is TGTGCCAGCAGCTCCCAGGTTGGGCAGTTCTTC. It specifies CASSSQVGQFF.

This clone was seen just once. This chain uses TRBV4-3 with TRBJ2-3; D remains unclear. V lost 0 bases and J lost 1, with 8 bases in between. The germline V gene has CDR1 LGHNA and CDR2 YSLEER. The CDR3 consists of 15 residues. CDR3 protein: CASSQDNIGTDTQYF. The CDR3, as DNA: TGCGCCAGCAGCCAAGATAATATTGGCACAGATACGCAGTATTTT.

The chain combines TRBV11-2 with TRBJ2-2, with D hard to call. There are 12 residues in the CDR3. Germline values: CDR1 SGHAT, CDR2 FQNNGV. The V end was cut by 5 bases, the J end by 2 bases, with 3 bases between. This chain's CDR3 is CASSVNTGELFF. The CDR3 nucleotides read TGTGCCAGCAGCGTAAACACCGGGGAGCTGTTTTTT.

The chain is built from TRBV2 and TRBJ1-5, with D uncertain. CDR3 size: 14 residues. The V gene lost 6 bases and the J gene lost 2 bases, with 11 bases spanning the gap. Germline CDR1 SNHLY, CDR2 FYNNEI. The CDR3 loop reads CASRTLQGNQPQHF. Here the CDR3 DNA reads TGTGCCAGCAGGACCCTGCAGGGCAATCAGCCCCAGCATTTT.

This clone was seen just once. The rearrangement joins TRBV6-5 to TRBJ1-2; D is possibly TRBD1 (5 bases). This CDR3 is built from 15 residues. Trimming shortened V by 0 bases and J by 3 bases, and 11 bases separated the two germline ends. CDR1 is MNHEY, CDR2 SVGAGI, per germline. DNA of the CDR3: TGTGCCAGCAGTTACTCGAACAGGCATTACTATGGCTACACCTTC. The encoded protein is CASSYSNRHYYGYTF.

The chain has TRBV12-3 or TRBV12-4 and TRBJ1-6, with D possibly matching TRBD1 (5 bases). Trimming cost V 3 bases and J 14 bases, with 14 bases left between them. The length of the CDR3 is 13 residues. CDR3 bases: TGTGCCAGCAGTTTGAGAAGGGGAATGACCCTCCACTTT. Translated, it gives CASSLRRGMTLHF.

The rearrangement joins TRBV11-3 to TRBJ2-5; tentative D call: TRBD1 (5 bases). The CDR3 has 14 amino acids. Germline V gene sequence: CDR1 SGHNT, CDR2 YENEEA. V was trimmed by 5 bases and J by 5 bases, leaving 15 bases between them. The chain's CDR3 is CASSHDRFGETQYF. The CDR3 region has the DNA TGTGCCAGCAGCCACGACAGATTCGGGGAGACCCAGTACTTC.

The chain combines TRBV7-8 with TRBJ1-5; 10 nucleotides agree with TRBD1. CDR3 size: 18 residues. CDR1 is SGHVS and CDR2 is FQNEAQ in the germline V gene. The junction had 11 bases not matched to a gene; V was cut back by 5 bases and J by 1 base. The CDR3 is CASSPGDRGIKSNQPQHF. The DNA of the CDR3 is TGTGCCAGCAGCCCAGGGGACAGGGGAATTAAAAGCAATCAGCCCCAGCATTTT.

This chain links TRBV10-3 with TRBJ2-5; 8 bases align to TRBD1. Germline CDR1 reads ENHRY; CDR2 reads SYGVKD. The CDR3 covers 13 residues. J was trimmed by 4 bases and V by 6 bases; bases with no gene match: 4. The CDR3 region has the DNA TGTGCCATCAGACAGGGGGTGGGAGAGACCCAGTACTTC. Translated: CAIRQGVGETQYF.

V is TRBV4-1 and J is TRBJ1-1, with D possibly matching TRBD1 (5 bases). The CDR3 has 13 residues. The V gene's germline CDR1 is MGHRA and CDR2 YSYEKL. Trimming removed 3 bases from V and 6 bases from J, with 11 bases in between. The CDR3 bases are TGCGCCAGCAGCCAGGGATGGGGCCCTGAAGCTTTCTTT. Its translation is CASSQGWGPEAFF.

The chain is built from TRBV7-2 and TRBJ2-7; unclear D gene. There are 15 residues in the CDR3. CDR1 and CDR2 from the germline V gene are SGHTA and FQGNSA. The germline V and J ends were trimmed by 1 base and 0 bases, with 10 bases remaining between them. As DNA, the CDR3 is TGTGCCAGCAGCTTAGAAGTCCTAAGCTCCTACGAGCAGTACTTC. This codes for CASSLEVLSSYEQYF.

The CDR3 is CAISSLDRRYYGYTF. CDR3 DNA: TGTGCCATCAGTTCATTGGACAGGAGGTACTATGGCTACACCTTC. This chain uses TRBV10-3 with TRBJ1-2, with 7 bases that match TRBD1. CDR1 is ENHRY, CDR2 SYGVKD, per germline. The CDR3 runs to 15 residues. V shed 5 bases and J 3 bases; nucleotides not matched to a gene: 9.

The chain combines TRBV19 with TRBJ1-1, with D maybe TRBD1 (5 bases). Trimming shortened V by 3 bases and J by 10 bases, and 15 bases separated the two germline ends. This CDR3 spans 13 amino acids. CDR1 is LNHDA and CDR2 is SQIVND in the germline V gene (reference sequence). The CDR3 DNA is TGTGCCAGTAGTATGGGGACTGCTGAGGGAGCTTTCTTT. This encodes CASSMGTAEGAFF.

V usage is TRBV7-2 and J usage is TRBJ1-4; D unclear. The germline V and J ends were trimmed by 1 base and 8 bases, with 14 bases remaining between them. The CDR3 has 15 residues. Germline CDR1 reads SGHTA; CDR2 reads FQGNSA. The CDR3 loop reads CASSLGLPGKEKLFF. As DNA, the CDR3 is TGTGCCAGCAGCTTAGGTCTTCCGGGGAAGGAAAAACTGTTTTTT.

This clone has only a few counts. V and J are TRBV5-5 and TRBJ1-6; 9 bases are shared with TRBD1. J was trimmed by 6 bases and V by 3 bases; bases with no gene match: 1. Germline V gene sequence: CDR1 SGHKS, CDR2 YYEKEE (reference sequence). The CDR3 spans 14 residues. The CDR3 coding sequence is TGTGCCAGCAGCTGGGGACAGGGTAATTCACCCCTCCACTTT. Translation: CASSWGQGNSPLHF. The variable domain in full, completed from reference TRBV5-5 and TRBJ1-6, reads DAGVTQSPTHLIKTRGQQVTLRCSPISGHKSVSWYQQVLGQGPQFIFQYYEKEERGRGNFPDRFSARQFPNYSSELNVNALLLGDSALYLCASSWGQGNSPLHFGNGTRLTVT.

This clone was seen just once. The chain has TRBV5-6 and TRBJ1-4; no definite D call. V gave up 4 bases and J gave up 4 bases, with 14 bases separating them. From germline, CDR1 is SGHDT and CDR2 YYEEEE. There are 15 residues in the CDR3. The chain's CDR3 is CASSRWGGINEKLFF. The CDR3 coding sequence is TGTGCCAGCAGCCGTTGGGGAGGGATTAATGAAAAACTGTTTTTT.

The chain employs TRBV18 and TRBJ1-1; D ambiguous. The CDR3 is made up of 14 amino acids. The V gene lost 3 bases and the J gene lost 5 bases, with 13 bases spanning the gap. The germline V gene encodes CDR1 KGHSH and CDR2 LQKENI. The CDR3 here is CASSPSVTGTEAFF. DNA of the CDR3: TGTGCCAGCTCACCTTCCGTGACTGGGACTGAAGCTTTCTTT.